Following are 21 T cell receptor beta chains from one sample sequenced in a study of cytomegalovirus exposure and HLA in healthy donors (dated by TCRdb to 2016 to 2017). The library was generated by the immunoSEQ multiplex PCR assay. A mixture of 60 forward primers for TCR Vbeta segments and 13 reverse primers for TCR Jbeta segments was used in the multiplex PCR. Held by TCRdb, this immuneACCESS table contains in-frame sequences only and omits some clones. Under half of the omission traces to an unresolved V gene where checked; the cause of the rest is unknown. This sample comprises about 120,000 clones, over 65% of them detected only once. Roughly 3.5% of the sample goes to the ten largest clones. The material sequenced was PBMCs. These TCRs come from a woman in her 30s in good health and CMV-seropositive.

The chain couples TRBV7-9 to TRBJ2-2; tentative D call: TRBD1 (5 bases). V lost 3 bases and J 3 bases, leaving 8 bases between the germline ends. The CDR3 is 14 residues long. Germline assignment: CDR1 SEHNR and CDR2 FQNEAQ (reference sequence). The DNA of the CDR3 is TGTGCCAGCAGCTTCCTGACAGACACCGGGGAGCTGTTTTTT. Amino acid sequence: CASSFLTDTGELFF.

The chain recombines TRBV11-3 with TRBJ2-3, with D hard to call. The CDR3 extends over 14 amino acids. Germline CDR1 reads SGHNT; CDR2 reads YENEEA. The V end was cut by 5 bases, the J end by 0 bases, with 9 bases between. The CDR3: CASSPRSSTDTQYF. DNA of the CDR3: TGTGCCAGCAGCCCGAGGTCTAGCACAGATACGCAGTATTTT.

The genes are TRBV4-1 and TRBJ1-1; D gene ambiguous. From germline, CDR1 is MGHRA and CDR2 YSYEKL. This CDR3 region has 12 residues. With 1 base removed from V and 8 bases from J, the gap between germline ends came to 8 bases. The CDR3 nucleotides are TGCGCCAGCAGCCAAGTGATCGGGGAAGCTTTCTTT. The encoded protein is CASSQVIGEAFF.

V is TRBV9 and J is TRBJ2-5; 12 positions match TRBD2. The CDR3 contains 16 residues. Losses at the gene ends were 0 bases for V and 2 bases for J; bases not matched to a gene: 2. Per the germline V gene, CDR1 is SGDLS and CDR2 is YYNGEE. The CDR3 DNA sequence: TGTGCCAGCAGCGTAGGGACTAGCGGGGCTCAAGAGACCCAGTACTTC. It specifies CASSVGTSGAQETQYF.

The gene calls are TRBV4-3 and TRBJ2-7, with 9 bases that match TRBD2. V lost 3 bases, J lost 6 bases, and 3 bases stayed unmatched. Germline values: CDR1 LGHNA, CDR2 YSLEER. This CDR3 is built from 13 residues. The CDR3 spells CASSQTAGGEQYF. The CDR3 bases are TGCGCCAGCAGCCAGACAGCGGGAGGCGAGCAGTACTTC.

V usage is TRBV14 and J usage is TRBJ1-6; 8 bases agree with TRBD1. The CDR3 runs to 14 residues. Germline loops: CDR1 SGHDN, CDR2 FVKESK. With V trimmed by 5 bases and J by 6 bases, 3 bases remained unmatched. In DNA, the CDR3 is TGTGCCAGCAGCTCCGGGACAGGTAATTCACCCCTCCACTTT. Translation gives CASSSGTGNSPLHF. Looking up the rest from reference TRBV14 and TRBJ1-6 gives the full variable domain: EAGVTQFPSHSVIEKGQTVTLRCDPISGHDNLYWYRRVMGKEIKFLLHFVKESKQDESGMPNNRFLAERTGGTYSTLKVQPAELEDSGVYFCASSSGTGNSPLHFGNGTRLTVT.

The CDR3 sequence: CASRDRINTGELFF. The CDR3 nucleotides are TGTGCCAGCAGAGACAGAATAAACACCGGGGAGCTGTTTTTT. This chain links TRBV6-1 with TRBJ2-2, with D perhaps TRBD1 (5 bases). Trimming pared 6 bases from V and 2 bases from J, leaving 10 bases between. The CDR3 spans 14 residues. CDR1 is MNHNS, CDR2 SASEGT, per germline.

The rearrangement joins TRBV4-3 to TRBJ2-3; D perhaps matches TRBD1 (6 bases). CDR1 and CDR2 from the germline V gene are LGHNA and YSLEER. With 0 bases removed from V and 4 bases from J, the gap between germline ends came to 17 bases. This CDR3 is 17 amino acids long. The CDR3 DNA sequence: TGCGCCAGCAGCCAAGATCCCAGGGGTCGTCATTCAGATACGCAGTATTTT. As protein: CASSQDPRGRHSDTQYF.

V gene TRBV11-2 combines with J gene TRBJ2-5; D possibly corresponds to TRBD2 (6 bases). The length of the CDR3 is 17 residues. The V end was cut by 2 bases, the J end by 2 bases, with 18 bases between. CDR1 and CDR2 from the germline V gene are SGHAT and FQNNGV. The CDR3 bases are TGTGCCAGCAGCTTATATATTCGGGGGAAGTCTCAAGAGACCCAGTACTTC. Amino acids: CASSLYIRGKSQETQYF.

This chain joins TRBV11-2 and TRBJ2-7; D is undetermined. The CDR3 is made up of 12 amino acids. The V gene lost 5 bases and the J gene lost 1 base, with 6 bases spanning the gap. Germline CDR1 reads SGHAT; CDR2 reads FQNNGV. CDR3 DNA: TGTGCCAGCAGCCCGAGTTCCTACGAGCAGTACTTC. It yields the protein CASSPSSYEQYF.

In nucleotides, the CDR3 is TGTGCCAGCAGCCCCAGGCGAGACAGGGGCACTGAAGCTTTCTTT. This encodes CASSPRRDRGTEAFF. The V and J genes are TRBV7-9 and TRBJ1-1; 8 bases match TRBD1. Germline loops: CDR1 SEHNR, CDR2 FQNEAQ (reference sequence). The CDR3 contains 15 residues. V lost 5 bases, J lost 4 bases, and 9 bases stayed unmatched.

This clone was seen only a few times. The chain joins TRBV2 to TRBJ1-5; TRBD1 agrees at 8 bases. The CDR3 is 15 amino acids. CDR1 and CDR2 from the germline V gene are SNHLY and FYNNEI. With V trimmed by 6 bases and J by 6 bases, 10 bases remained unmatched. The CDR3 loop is CASRYGQGSFQPQHF. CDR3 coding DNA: TGTGCCAGCAGATACGGACAGGGAAGCTTTCAGCCCCAGCATTTT. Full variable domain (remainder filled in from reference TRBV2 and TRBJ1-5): EPEVTQTPSHQVTQMGQEVILRCVPISNHLYFYWYRQILGQKVEFLVSFYNNEISEKSEIFDDQFSVERPDGSNFTLKIRSTKLEDSAMYFCASRYGQGSFQPQHFGDGTRLSIL.

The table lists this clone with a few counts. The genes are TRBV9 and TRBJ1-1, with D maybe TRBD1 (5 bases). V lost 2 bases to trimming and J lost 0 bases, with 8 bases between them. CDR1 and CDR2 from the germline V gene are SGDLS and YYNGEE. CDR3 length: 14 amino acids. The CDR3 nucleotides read TGTGCCAGCAGCGTTACAGGTATGAACACTGAAGCTTTCTTT. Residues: CASSVTGMNTEAFF. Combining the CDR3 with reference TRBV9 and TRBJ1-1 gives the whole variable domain DSGVTQTPKHLITATGQRVTLRCSPRSGDLSVYWYQQSLDQGLQFLIQYYNGEERAKGNILERFSAQQFPDLHSELNLSSLELGDSALYFCASSVTGMNTEAFFGQGTRLTVV.

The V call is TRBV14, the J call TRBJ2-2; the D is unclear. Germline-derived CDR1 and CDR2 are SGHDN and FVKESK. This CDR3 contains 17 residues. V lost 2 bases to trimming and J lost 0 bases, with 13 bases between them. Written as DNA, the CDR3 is TGTGCCAGCAGCCAATTCGTCGTGGGCACGAACACCGGGGAGCTGTTTTTT. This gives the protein CASSQFVVGTNTGELFF.

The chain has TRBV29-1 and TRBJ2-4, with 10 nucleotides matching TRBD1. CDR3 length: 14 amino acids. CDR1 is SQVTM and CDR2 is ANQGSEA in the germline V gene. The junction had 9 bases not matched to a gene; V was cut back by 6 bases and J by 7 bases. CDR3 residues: CSVCRDRGSNIQYF. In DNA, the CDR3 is TGCAGCGTCTGCCGGGACAGGGGATCGAACATTCAGTACTTC.

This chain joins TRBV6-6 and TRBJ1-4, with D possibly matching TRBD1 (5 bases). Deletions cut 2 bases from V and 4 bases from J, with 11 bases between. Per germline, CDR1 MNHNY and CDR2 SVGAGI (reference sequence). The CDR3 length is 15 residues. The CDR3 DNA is TGTGCCAGCAGTTACGAAGGCAGGGTTAATGAAAAACTGTTTTTT. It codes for CASSYEGRVNEKLFF.

The CDR3 DNA is TGTGCCAGCGCCTATAGCCTTGCGTATAGCAATCAGCCCCAGCATTTT. This encodes CASAYSLAYSNQPQHF. J is TRBJ1-5 and V is TRBV14; unclear D gene. CDR3 size: 16 residues. CDR1 is SGHDN, CDR2 FVKESK, per germline. The V end lost 8 bases, the J end lost 0 bases, and 17 bases lay between the germline ends.

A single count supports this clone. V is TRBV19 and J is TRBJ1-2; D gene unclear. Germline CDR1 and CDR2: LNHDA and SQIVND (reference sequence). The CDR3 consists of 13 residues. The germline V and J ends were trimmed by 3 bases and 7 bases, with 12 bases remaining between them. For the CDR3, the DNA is TGTGCCAGTAGTATCTCGTGGGCCTCTGGCTACACCTTC. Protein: CASSISWASGYTF. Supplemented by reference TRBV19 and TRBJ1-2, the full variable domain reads DGGITQSPKYLFRKEGQNVTLSCEQNLNHDAMYWYRQDPGQGLRLIYYSQIVNDFQKGDIAEGYSVSREKKESFPLTVTSAQKNPTAFYLCASSISWASGYTFGSGTRLTVV.

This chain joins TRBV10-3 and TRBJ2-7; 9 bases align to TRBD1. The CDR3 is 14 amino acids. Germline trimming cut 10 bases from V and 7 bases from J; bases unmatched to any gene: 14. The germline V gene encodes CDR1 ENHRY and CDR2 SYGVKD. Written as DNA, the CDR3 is TGTGCCACCGCGGTGAAGGGACAGGGATTGGAGCAGTACTTC. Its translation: CATAVKGQGLEQYF.

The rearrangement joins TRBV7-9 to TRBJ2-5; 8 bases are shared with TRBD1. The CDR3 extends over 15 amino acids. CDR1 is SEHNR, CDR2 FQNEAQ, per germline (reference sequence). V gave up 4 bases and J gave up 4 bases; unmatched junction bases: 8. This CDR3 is CASSSRGDRLETQYF. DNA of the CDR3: TGTGCCAGCAGCTCTCGCGGGGACAGGTTAGAGACCCAGTACTTC.

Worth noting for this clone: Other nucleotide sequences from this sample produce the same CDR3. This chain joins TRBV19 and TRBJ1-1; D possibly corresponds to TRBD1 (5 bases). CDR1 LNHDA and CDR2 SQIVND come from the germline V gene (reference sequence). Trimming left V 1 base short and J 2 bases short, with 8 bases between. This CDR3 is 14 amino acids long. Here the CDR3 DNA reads TGTGCCAGTAGTATAGGACAGAAAAACACTGAAGCTTTCTTT. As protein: CASSIGQKNTEAFF.